These T cell receptor beta chains were read from a single sample in a study of OX40 agonist ivuxolimab in advanced cancers. The table came from immunoSEQ multiplex PCR; TCRdb's copy has only in-frame clones and leaves some out. Of about 48,000 clones in the sample, roughly nine tenths were seen once. The sample consisted of CD4+ or CD8+ T cells sorted from blood, taken in a trial of the OX40 agonist ivuxolimab. These TCRs come from an adult with an advanced solid tumor such as melanoma, head and neck, liver or kidney cancer. The CDR3 runs from the conserved cysteine through the conserved F or W. The order of the fields is J gene, CDR3 length, D gene, clone size, V gene, CDR3 DNA, CDR3 protein. A D gene is named only where the DNA matches it firmly. Clone size is not always given. Where it is, it says once, few, many or a class for expanded clones.

>TRBJ1-5|17|TRBD1|once|TRBV30
TGTGCCTGGAGTCGGGGGACAGGGAATCAGCTTCGTCAGCCCCAGCATTTT
CAWSRGTGNQLRQPQHF
>TRBJ1-3|16|-|-|TRBV5-4
TGTGCCAGCAGCTACCGGGGGTTACAATCTGGAAACACCATATATTTT
CASSYRGLQSGNTIYF
>TRBJ1-5|14|-|-|TRBV6-5
TGTGCCAGCAGAAAGGGAGGGGCCAATCAGCCCCAGCATTTT
CASRKGGANQPQHF
>TRBJ2-3|15|TRBD2|-|TRBV12-5
TGTGCTAGTGGTTTGTGGGAGGGAAGCACAGATACGCAGTATTTT
CASGLWEGSTDTQYF
>TRBJ2-5|14|TRBD1|-|TRBV5-1
TGCGCCAGCACCACGACAGGGGGCATGGAGACCCAGTACTTC
CASTTTGGMETQYF
>TRBJ2-1|14|-|-|TRBV6-1
TGTGCCAGCAAAACCGGGACGGATTACAATGAGCAGTTCTTC
CASKTGTDYNEQFF
>TRBJ2-7|17|TRBD2|-|TRBV4-1
TGCGCCAGCAGCCAGGTCCAACAAGGGCTAGCGGGAGCGAGGCAGTACTTC
CASSQVQQGLAGARQYF
>TRBJ2-5|12|TRBD2|-|TRBV29-1
TGCAGCGTTGAGAGACTAGCTACCAACCAGTACTTC
CSVERLATNQYF
>TRBJ1-1|13|TRBD1|-|TRBV12-5
TGTGCTAGTGGTTCCGGGACAGGGGGCGAAGCTTTCTTT
CASGSGTGGEAFF
>TRBJ2-2|14|-|-|TRBV29-1
TGCAGCGTACAAACCGGGACCTTAGGTGGGGAGCTGTTTTTT
CSVQTGTLGGELFF
>TRBJ1-6|14|-|-|TRBV14
TGTGCCAGCAGCCGTGGGACATTATATTCACCCCTCCACTTT
CASSRGTLYSPLHF
>TRBJ1-1|16|TRBD1|-|TRBV19
TGTGCCAGTAGTATAACAGGGGCAGCCCTTGCCACTGAAGCTTTCTTT
CASSITGAALATEAFF
>TRBJ1-1|12|-|few|TRBV5-8
TGTGCCAGCAGATCCACAGGAGCCTCGGCTTTCTTT
CASRSTGASAFF
>TRBJ2-5|17|TRBD1|-|TRBV7-8
TGTGCCAGCAGCTTAGGGACAGGGGCCGGGCGGGCGGAGACCCAGTACTTC
CASSLGTGAGRAETQYF
>TRBJ1-1|14|-|-|TRBV6-5
TGTGCCAGCAGTTACACAGTCCTGAACACTGAAGCTTTCTTT
CASSYTVLNTEAFF
>TRBJ2-7|16|-|once|TRBV28
TGTGCCAGCAGTTCCGCAGGGGCCCGAACGAATTACGAGCAGTACTTC
CASSSAGARTNYEQYF
>TRBJ2-2|15|TRBD1|-|TRBV19
TGTGCCAGTAGTACGAGGACAGGGAAGACCGGGGAGCTGTTTTTT
CASSTRTGKTGELFF
>TRBJ2-1|13|TRBD2|-|TRBV29-1
TGCAGCGCGCTAGCGGGAGGGCCGCATGAGCAGTTCTTC
CSALAGGPHEQFF
>TRBJ2-5|11|-|-|TRBV20-1
TGCAGTGCTCCGAAGGGAGAGACCCAGTACTTC
CSAPKGETQYF
>TRBJ1-2|10|-|-|TRBV20-1
TGCAGTGCTGCAGAGTATGGCTACACCTTC
CSAAEYGYTF
>TRBJ2-3|13|-|-|TRBV5-1
TGCGCCAGCAGCTTGTCCCAGGGGGATACGCAGTATTTT
CASSLSQGDTQYF
>TRBJ2-1|15|-|-|TRBV6-4
TGTGCCAGCAGTGAGGCGGGCCGCTCCTACAATGAGCAGTTCTTC
CASSEAGRSYNEQFF
>TRBJ2-5|15|TRBD2|-|TRBV4-2
TGTGCCAGCAGCCAACAGAGCGGGGGGGGAGAGACCCAGTACTTC
CASSQQSGGGETQYF
>TRBJ1-2|16|-|-|TRBV6-6
TGTGCCAGCAGCCAACTTCCGGGGACCCGGGACTATGGCTACACCTTC
CASSQLPGTRDYGYTF
>TRBJ2-2|16|-|-|TRBV6-5
TGTGCCAGCAGTTACGCTTGGGCATCGAACACCGGGGAGCTGTTTTTT
CASSYAWASNTGELFF
>TRBJ2-1|16|-|-|TRBV5-1
TGCGCCAGCAGCCTCGCCACAGGGGGGAGGGGCAATGAGCAGTTCTTC
CASSLATGGRGNEQFF
>TRBJ2-2|15|-|once|TRBV6-5
TGTGCCAGCAGTTACAAGCAGGGGATGGCCGGGGAGCTGTTTTTT
CASSYKQGMAGELFF
>TRBJ1-4|16|-|-|TRBV4-2
TGTGCCAGCAGCCAAGGCACTACAGGGATTCGTGAAAAACTGTTTTTT
CASSQGTTGIREKLFF
>TRBJ2-7|11|-|-|TRBV5-4
TGTGCCAGCAGCTTGGCCGATGAGCAGTACTTC
CASSLADEQYF
>TRBJ1-2|13|-|-|TRBV30
TGTGCCTGGAGAGTCGTGGAGCGGCTGGGCTACACCTTC
CAWRVVERLGYTF
>TRBJ1-4|16|TRBD1|-|TRBV4-1
TGCGCCAGCAGCCAAACTCCGGACAGGGGGAATGAAAAACTGTTTTTT
CASSQTPDRGNEKLFF
>TRBJ2-1|20|TRBD2|-|TRBV14
TGTGCCAGCAGCCAAGATTGGACTAGCGGGAGGCCCGAGGTTTACAATGAGCAGTTCTTC
CASSQDWTSGRPEVYNEQFF
>TRBJ2-1|16|TRBD2|-|TRBV6-5
TGTGCCAGCAGTTCCATTAGCGGGAGGCTCGGAAATGAGCAGTTCTTC
CASSSISGRLGNEQFF
>TRBJ2-2|15|TRBD2|-|TRBV9
TGTGCCAGTGGACTAGCGGGGTTGAACACCGGGGAGCTGTTTTTT
CASGLAGLNTGELFF
>TRBJ1-5|14|-|-|TRBV18
TGTGCCAGCTCACCAAGCGAAATAAATCAGCCCCAGCATTTT
CASSPSEINQPQHF
>TRBJ1-2|15|-|-|TRBV2
TGTGCCAGCACTTGGTCCCAATTCGATGTGGGTGGCTACACCTTC
CASTWSQFDVGGYTF
>TRBJ1-5|15|TRBD1|-|TRBV4-1
TGCGCCAGCAGCCAGGGGGAGGGGGCGGCTCAGCCCCAGCATTTT
CASSQGEGAAQPQHF
>TRBJ1-1|15|-|-|TRBV28
TGTGCCAGCAGCCCTGCGTCGGGTTGGGGGACTGAAGCTTTCTTT
CASSPASGWGTEAFF
>TRBJ2-6|16|-|-|TRBV5-1
TGCGCCAGCAGCTTGGCCCCATTCGGGGGGGCCAACGTCCTGACTTTC
CASSLAPFGGANVLTF
>TRBJ1-5|13|-|-|TRBV10-2
TGCGCCAGCAGTGGGCCGGGCAATCAGCCCCAGCATTTT
CASSGPGNQPQHF
>TRBJ2-1|20|TRBD2|-|TRBV4-2
TGTGCCAGCAGCCAAGTTTGGACTAGCGGGGCGGTTAGCTCCTACAATGAGCAGTTCTTC
CASSQVWTSGAVSSYNEQFF
>TRBJ2-1|15|TRBD2|-|TRBV10-3
TGTGCCATCAACGCGGGGGGCAGCGGACCCAATGAGCAGTTCTTC
CAINAGGSGPNEQFF
>TRBJ2-7|14|TRBD1|-|TRBV7-2
TGTGCCAGCAGCTCGGGACAGGGGAACTACGAGCAGTACTTC
CASSSGQGNYEQYF
>TRBJ1-5|13|-|-|TRBV29-1
TGCAGCGTTACACAGGGTTTGGATCAGCCCCAGCATTTT
CSVTQGLDQPQHF
>TRBJ2-7|15|TRBD2|-|TRBV5-4
TGTGCCAGCAGCTCGGGAGGGGTTATCATATACGAGCAGTACTTC
CASSSGGVIIYEQYF
>TRBJ1-3|11|-|-|TRBV25-1
TGTGCCAGCAGTGAATACGGCACCATATATTTT
CASSEYGTIYF
>TRBJ2-7|13|-|once|TRBV6-6
TGTGCCAGCAGTGACAGGTACTCCTACGAGCAGTACTTC
CASSDRYSYEQYF
>TRBJ2-5|13|TRBD2|-|TRBV6-1
TGTGCCAGCGATGGGCGGGGGCAAGAGACCCAGTACTTC
CASDGRGQETQYF
>TRBJ2-1|13|TRBD2|-|TRBV10-2
TGCGCCAGCACAGGACTAGCGGGACTGGGGCAGTTCTTC
CASTGLAGLGQFF
>TRBJ2-7|14|-|-|TRBV28
TGTGCCAGCAGTCAAGGTATAGGAAACTACGAGCAGTACTTC
CASSQGIGNYEQYF
>TRBJ1-1|13|-|-|TRBV6-4
TGTGCCGCAATGGAACAGGAGAACACTGAAGCTTTCTTT
CAAMEQENTEAFF
>TRBJ1-4|13|-|-|TRBV5-1
TGCGCCAGCGGGCTTGGGGGGAGAGAAAAACTGTTTTTT
CASGLGGREKLFF
>TRBJ1-5|14|-|-|TRBV19
TGTGCCAGTAGTCATGACGAATACAATCAGCCCCAGCATTTT
CASSHDEYNQPQHF
>TRBJ1-1|16|TRBD1|-|TRBV30
TGTGCCTGGAACACCGGGACAGGGGGGTGGGACACTGAAGCTTTCTTT
CAWNTGTGGWDTEAFF
>TRBJ2-7|15|TRBD2|-|TRBV11-2
TGTGCCAGCAGCTTAGGGACTAGCGAAACCTACGAGCAGTACTTC
CASSLGTSETYEQYF
>TRBJ1-4|15|-|-|TRBV28
TGTGCCAGCAGTTCCAGGGGAACAACTAATGAAAAACTGTTTTTT
CASSSRGTTNEKLFF
>TRBJ2-5|14|TRBD2|-|TRBV11-2
TGTGCCAGCAGCTTAGGGGGGGGTCCGGAGACCCAGTACTTC
CASSLGGGPETQYF
>TRBJ1-5|15|-|-|TRBV30
TGTGCCTGGAGTGTACAGGGACATCGAGGTCAGCCCCAGCATTTT
CAWSVQGHRGQPQHF
>TRBJ2-7|15|-|-|TRBV27
TGTGCCAGCAGTTTTGGCCTAGCGCGTCGGTACGAGCAGTACTTC
CASSFGLARRYEQYF